These T cell receptor beta chains were read from a single sample in a study of T cells in Graves' hyperthyroidism and ophthalmopathy. TCRdb analysed the multiplex PCR reads with MiXCR anew, one entry per CDR3 protein. The table lists 300,000 to 350,000 distinct CDR3 sequences, 15% to 20% of them singletons, with roughly 16% in the top ten. Sample: blood. All receptors come from a woman in her 40s with Graves' ophthalmopathy. The CDR3 runs from the conserved cysteine through the conserved F or W. A D gene is named only where the DNA matches it firmly. Size tells how often a clone was seen (once, few, many) or the class of an expanded clone, and some rows leave it out.

cdr3_aa,cdr3_nt,v_call,clone_size,d_call,j_call
CASSQLQGGQETQYF,TGTGCCAGCAGCCAACTGCAGGGAGGACAAGAGACCCAGTACTTC,TRBV3-1,many,.,TRBJ2-5
CASGSRLWGTAQNYGYTF,TGTGCTAGTGGTTCTCGTCTATGGGGGACTGCTCAAAACTATGGCTACACCTTC,TRBV12-5,many,.,TRBJ1-2
CASGVAGFQETQYF,TGTGCCAGCGGTGTAGCGGGATTCCAAGAGACCCAGTACTTC,TRBV6-1,many,TRBD2,TRBJ2-5
CASTEGGIGEAFF,TGCGCCAGCACCGAAGGAGGCATAGGTGAAGCTTTCTTT,TRBV10-1,many,.,TRBJ1-1
CASGVVLEQYF,TGTGCCAGCGGCGTAGTCCTCGAGCAGTACTTC,TRBV12-3/TRBV12-4,.,.,TRBJ2-7
CASSLVRGPYYGYTF,TGTGCCAGCAGCTTAGTAAGGGGGCCCTACTATGGCTACACCTTC,TRBV11-3,many,TRBD1,TRBJ1-2
CASRGAGGPGELFF,TGTGCCAGCAGGGGAGCGGGAGGGCCCGGGGAGCTGTTTTTT,TRBV6-1,few,TRBD2,TRBJ2-2
CSGQTTYEQYF,TGCAGTGGACAGACTACCTACGAGCAGTACTTC,TRBV20-1,many,.,TRBJ2-7
CASSASSQETQYF,TGTGCCAGCAGTGCGAGCAGCCAAGAGACCCAGTACTTC,TRBV12-3/TRBV12-4,many,.,TRBJ2-5
CASRGRGGYTEAFF,TGTGCCAGCAGGGGCAGAGGGGGCTACACTGAAGCTTTCTTT,TRBV25-1,many,TRBD1,TRBJ1-1
CASSQDKGRTGELFF,TGCGCCAGCAGCCAAGATAAGGGGAGAACCGGGGAGCTGTTTTTT,TRBV4-1,many,.,TRBJ2-2
CASSLVGYEQYF,TGTGCCAGCAGTTTAGTAGGTTACGAGCAGTACTTC,TRBV7-2,many,.,TRBJ2-7